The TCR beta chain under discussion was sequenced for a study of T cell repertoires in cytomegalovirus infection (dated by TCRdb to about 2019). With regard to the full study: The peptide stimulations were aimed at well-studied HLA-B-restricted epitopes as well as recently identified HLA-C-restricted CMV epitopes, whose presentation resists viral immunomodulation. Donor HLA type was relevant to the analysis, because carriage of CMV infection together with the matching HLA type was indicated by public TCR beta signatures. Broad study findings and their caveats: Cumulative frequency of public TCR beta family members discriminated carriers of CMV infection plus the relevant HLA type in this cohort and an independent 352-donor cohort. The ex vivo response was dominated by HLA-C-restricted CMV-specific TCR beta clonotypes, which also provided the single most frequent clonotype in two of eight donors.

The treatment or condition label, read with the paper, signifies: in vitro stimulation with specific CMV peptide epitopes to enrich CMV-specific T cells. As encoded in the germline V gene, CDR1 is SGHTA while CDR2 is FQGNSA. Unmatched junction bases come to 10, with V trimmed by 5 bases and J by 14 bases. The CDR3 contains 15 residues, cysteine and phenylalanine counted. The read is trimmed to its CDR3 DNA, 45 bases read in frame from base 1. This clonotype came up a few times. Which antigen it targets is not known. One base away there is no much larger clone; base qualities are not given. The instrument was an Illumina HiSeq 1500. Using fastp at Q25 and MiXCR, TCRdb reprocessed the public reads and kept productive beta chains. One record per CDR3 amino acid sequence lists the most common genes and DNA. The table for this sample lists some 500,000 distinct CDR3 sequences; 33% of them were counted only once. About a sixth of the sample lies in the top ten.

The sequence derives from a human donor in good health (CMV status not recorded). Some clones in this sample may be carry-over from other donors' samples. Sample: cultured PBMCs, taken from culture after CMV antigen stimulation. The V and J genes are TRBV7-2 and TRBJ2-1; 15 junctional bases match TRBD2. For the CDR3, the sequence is CASSPGLAGGVGKFF. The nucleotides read TGTGCCAGCAGCCCGGGACTAGCGGGAGGAGTTGGCAAGTTCTTC.